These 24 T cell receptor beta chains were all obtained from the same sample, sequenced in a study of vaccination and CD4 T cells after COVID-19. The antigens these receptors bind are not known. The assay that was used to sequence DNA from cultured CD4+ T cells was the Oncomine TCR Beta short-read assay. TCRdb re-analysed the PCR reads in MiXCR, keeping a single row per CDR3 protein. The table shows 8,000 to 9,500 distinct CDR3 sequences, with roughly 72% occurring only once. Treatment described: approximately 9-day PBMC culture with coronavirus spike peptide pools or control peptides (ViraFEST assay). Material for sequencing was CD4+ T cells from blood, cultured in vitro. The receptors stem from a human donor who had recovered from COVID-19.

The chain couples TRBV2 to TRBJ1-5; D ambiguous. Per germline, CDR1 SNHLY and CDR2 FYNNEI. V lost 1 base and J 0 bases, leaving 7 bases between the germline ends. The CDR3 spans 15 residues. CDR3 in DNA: TGTGCCAGCAGTGAAGATGCGAGTAGCAATCAGCCCCAGCATTTT. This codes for CASSEDASSNQPQHF.

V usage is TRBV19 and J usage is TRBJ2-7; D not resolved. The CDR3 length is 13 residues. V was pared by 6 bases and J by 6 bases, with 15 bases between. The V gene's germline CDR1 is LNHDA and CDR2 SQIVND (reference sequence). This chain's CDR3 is CASSTYGRVEQYF. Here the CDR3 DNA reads TGTGCCAGTAGCACATACGGCCGGGTCGAGCAGTACTTC.

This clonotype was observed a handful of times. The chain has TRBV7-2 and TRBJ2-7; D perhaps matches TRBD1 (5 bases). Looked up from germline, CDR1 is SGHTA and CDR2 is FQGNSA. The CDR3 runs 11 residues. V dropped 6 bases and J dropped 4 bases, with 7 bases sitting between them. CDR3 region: CASRAGYEQYF. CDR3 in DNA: TGTGCCAGCAGGGCAGGGTACGAGCAGTACTTC.

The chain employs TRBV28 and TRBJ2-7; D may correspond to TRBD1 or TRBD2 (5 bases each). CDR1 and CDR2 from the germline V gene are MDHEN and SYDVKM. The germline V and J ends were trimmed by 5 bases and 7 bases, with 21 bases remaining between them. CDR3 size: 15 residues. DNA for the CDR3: TGTGCCAGCAGTACAACCGGGACGGGGATAGGAGAGCAGTACTTC. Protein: CASSTTGTGIGEQYF.

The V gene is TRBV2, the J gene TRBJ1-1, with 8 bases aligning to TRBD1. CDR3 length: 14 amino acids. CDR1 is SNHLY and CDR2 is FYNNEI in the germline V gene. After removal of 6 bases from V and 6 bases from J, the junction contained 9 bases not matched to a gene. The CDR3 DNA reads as TGTGCCAGCAGCGCCGACAGGGGAAGGCCTGAAGCTTTCTTT. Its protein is CASSADRGRPEAFF.

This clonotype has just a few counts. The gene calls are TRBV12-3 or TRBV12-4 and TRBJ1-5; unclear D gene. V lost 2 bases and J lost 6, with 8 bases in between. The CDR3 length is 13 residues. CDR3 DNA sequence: TGTGCCAGCAGTTTAACGGGAAGTCAGCCCCAGCATTTT. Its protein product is CASSLTGSQPQHF.

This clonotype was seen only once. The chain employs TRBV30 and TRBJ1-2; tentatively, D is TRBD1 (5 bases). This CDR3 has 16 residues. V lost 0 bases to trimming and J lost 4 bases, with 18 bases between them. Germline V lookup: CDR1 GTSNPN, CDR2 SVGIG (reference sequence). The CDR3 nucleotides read TGTGCCTGGAGTGTACCCCTCGGCAGGGTCCCCTATGGCTACACCTTC. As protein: CAWSVPLGRVPYGYTF.

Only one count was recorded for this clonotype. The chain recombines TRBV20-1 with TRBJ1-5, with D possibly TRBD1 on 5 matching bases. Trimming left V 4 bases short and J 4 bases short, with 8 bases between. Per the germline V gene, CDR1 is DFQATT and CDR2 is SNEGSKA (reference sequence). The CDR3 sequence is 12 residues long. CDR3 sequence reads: CSATSGNQPQHF. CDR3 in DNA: TGCAGTGCTACTTCAGGGAATCAGCCCCAGCATTTT.

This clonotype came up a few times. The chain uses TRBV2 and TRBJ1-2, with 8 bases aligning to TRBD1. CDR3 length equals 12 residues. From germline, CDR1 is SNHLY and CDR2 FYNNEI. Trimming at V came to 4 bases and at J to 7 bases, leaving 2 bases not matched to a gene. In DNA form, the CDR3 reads TGTGCCAGCAGTGTGACAGGGGCTGGCTACACCTTC. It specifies CASSVTGAGYTF.

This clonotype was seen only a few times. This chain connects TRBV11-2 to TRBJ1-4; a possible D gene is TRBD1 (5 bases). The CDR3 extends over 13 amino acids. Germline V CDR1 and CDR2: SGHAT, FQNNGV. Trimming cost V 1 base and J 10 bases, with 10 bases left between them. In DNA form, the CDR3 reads TGTGCCAGCAGCTTAGGGGGCGCAGTAAAACTGTTTTTT. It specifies CASSLGGAVKLFF.

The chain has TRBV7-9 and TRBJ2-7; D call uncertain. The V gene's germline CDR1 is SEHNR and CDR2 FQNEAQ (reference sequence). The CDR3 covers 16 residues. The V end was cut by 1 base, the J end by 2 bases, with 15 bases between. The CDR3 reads CASSLGAGGMTYEQYF. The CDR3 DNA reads TGTGCCAGCAGCTTAGGGGCAGGCGGAATGACCTACGAGCAGTACTTC. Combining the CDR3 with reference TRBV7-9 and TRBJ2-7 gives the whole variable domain DTGVSQNPRHKITKRGQNVTFRCDPISEHNRLYWYRQTLGQGPEFLTYFQNEAQLEKSRLLSDRFSAERPKGSFSTLEIQRTEQGDSAMYLCASSLGAGGMTYEQYFGPGTRLTVT.

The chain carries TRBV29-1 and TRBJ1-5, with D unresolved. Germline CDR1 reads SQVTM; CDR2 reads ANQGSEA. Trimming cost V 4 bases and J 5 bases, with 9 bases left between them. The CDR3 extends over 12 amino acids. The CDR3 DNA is TGCAGCGTTGTTTTCACAGATCAGCCCCAGCATTTT. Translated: CSVVFTDQPQHF.

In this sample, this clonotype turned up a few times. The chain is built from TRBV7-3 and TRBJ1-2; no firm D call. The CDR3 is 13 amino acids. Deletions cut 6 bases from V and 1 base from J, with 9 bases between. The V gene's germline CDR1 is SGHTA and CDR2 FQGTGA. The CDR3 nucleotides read TGTGCCAGCAGTTACAAGAATAACTATGGCTACACCTTC. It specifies CASSYKNNYGYTF.

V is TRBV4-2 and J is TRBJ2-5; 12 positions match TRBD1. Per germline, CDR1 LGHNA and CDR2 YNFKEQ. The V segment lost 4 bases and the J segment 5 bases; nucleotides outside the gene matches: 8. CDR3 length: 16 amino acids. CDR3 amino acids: CASSPAGTGGQETQYF. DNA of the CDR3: TGTGCCAGCAGCCCTGCCGGGACAGGGGGCCAGGAGACCCAGTACTTC.

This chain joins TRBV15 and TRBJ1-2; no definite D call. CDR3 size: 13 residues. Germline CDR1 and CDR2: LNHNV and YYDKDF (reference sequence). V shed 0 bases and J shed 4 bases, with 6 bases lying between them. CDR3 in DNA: TGTGCCACCAGCAGAGACAGCGTCTATGGCTACACCTTC. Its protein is CATSRDSVYGYTF.

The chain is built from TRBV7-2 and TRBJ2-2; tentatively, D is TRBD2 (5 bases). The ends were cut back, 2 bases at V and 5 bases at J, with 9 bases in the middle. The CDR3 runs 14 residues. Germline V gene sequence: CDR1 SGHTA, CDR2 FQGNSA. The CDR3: CASSLTRGTGELFF. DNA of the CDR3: TGTGCCAGCAGCTTAACGCGAGGGACCGGGGAGCTGTTTTTT.

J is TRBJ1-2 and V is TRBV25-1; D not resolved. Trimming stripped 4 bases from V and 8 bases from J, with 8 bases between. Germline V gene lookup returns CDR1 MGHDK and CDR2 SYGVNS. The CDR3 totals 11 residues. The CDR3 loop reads CASSGAVGYTF. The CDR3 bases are TGTGCCAGCAGTGGGGCGGTGGGCTACACCTTC.

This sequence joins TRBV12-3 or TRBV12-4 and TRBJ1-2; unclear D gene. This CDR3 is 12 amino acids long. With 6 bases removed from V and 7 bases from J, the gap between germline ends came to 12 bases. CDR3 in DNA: TGTGCCAGCAGCGTCACAAGGGCTGGCTACACCTTC. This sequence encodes CASSVTRAGYTF.

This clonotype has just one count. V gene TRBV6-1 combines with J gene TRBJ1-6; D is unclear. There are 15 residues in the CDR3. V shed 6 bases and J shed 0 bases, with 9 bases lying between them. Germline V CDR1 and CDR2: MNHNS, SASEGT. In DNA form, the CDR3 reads TGTGCCAGCAGGGAGGTGAGCTCCTATAATTCACCCCTCCACTTT. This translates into CASREVSSYNSPLHF.

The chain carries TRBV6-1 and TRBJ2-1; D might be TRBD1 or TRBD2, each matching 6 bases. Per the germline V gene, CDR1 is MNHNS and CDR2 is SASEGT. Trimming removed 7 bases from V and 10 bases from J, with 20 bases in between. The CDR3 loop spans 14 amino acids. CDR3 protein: CASTLLGAGSEQFF. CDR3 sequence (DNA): TGTGCCAGCACCCTATTGGGGGCCGGGAGCGAGCAGTTCTTC.

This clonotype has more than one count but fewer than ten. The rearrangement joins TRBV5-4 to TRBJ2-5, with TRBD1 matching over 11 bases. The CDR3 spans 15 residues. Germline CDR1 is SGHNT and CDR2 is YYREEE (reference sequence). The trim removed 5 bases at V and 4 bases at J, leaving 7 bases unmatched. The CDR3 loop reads CASSRPGTGGETQYF. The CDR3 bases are TGTGCCAGCAGTCGCCCCGGGACAGGGGGAGAGACCCAGTACTTC.

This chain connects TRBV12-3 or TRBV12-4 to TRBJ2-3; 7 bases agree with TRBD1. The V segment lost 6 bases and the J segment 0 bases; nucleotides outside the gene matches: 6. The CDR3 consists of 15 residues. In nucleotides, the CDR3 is TGTGCCAGCAGAGATCGGGACAGTAGCACAGATACGCAGTATTTT. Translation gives CASRDRDSSTDTQYF.

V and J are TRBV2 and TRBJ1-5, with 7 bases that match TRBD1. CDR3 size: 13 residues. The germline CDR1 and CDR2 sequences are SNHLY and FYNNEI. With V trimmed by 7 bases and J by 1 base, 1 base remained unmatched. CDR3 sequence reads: CASTGQSNQPQHF. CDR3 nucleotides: TGTGCCAGCACGGGACAGAGCAATCAGCCCCAGCATTTT.

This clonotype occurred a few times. The DNA for the CDR3 is TGTGCCAGCAGCATGAGGGGTACAGGACCGGGCACTGAAGCTTTCTTT. It translates to CASSMRGTGPGTEAFF. The rearrangement links TRBV11-3 to TRBJ1-1, with D possibly matching TRBD1 (5 bases). Trimming took off 5 bases at V and 4 bases at J, with 20 bases between the two ends. This CDR3 contains 16 residues. Germline V gene lookup returns CDR1 SGHNT and CDR2 YENEEA.